The rows below give T cell receptor beta chains drawn from one sample of a study of immune heterogeneity within non-small cell lung tumors. TCRdb independently ran MiXCR on the multiplex PCR reads; one entry per CDR3 protein. The data hold about 3,100 distinct CDR3 sequences, with approximately 39% observed a single time. Sequenced input: lung tumor tissue. These receptors all stem from a woman aged 45-60 years with non-small cell lung cancer. CDR3s include the opening cysteine and the closing phenylalanine or tryptophan. Fields, in order: D gene, V gene, J gene, clone size, CDR3 DNA, CDR3 protein. The D gene is left open where the match is weak. Clone size is stated in some rows and not others, as once, few, many or a class when expanded.

D gene: TRBD2; V gene: TRBV28; J gene: TRBJ2-1; clone size: .; CDR3 DNA: TGTGCCAGCAGTTTTAGCGGGAGGTCCTTCGACAATGAGCATTTCTTC; CDR3 protein: CASSFSGRSFDNEHFF
D gene: .; V gene: TRBV6-2/TRBV6-3; J gene: TRBJ2-2; clone size: large; CDR3 DNA: TGTGCCAGCAGTAGAGCCCTTCCGGTCGGGGGCGGGGAGCTGTTTTTT; CDR3 protein: CASSRALPVGGGELFF
D gene: TRBD2; V gene: TRBV24-1; J gene: TRBJ2-3; clone size: medium-sized; CDR3 DNA: TGTGCCACCAGTGAGGGACTAGCGGGATATTTAGATACGCAGTATTTT; CDR3 protein: CATSEGLAGYLDTQYF
D gene: TRBD1; V gene: TRBV7-9; J gene: TRBJ1-6; clone size: .; CDR3 DNA: TGTGCTATCAGCGGGACAGTCTATAATTCACCCCTCCACTTT; CDR3 protein: CAISGTVYNSPLHF
D gene: .; V gene: TRBV19; J gene: TRBJ2-3; clone size: .; CDR3 DNA: TGTGCCAGTAGTATTCTCCCAGGCTCAGATACGCAGTATTTT; CDR3 protein: CASSILPGSDTQYF
D gene: TRBD1; V gene: TRBV24-1; J gene: TRBJ2-1; clone size: medium-sized; CDR3 DNA: TGTGCCACCAGTGACGGACAGGGAAACTCCTACAATGAGCAGTTCTTC; CDR3 protein: CATSDGQGNSYNEQFF
D gene: TRBD1; V gene: TRBV3-1; J gene: TRBJ1-1; clone size: .; CDR3 DNA: TGTGCCAGCAGACAGTTTAGCAGGGGGCCAACTGAAGCTTTCTTT; CDR3 protein: CASRQFSRGPTEAFF
D gene: TRBD1; V gene: TRBV12-3/TRBV12-4; J gene: TRBJ2-7; clone size: .; CDR3 DNA: TGTGCCAGCAGTCCGTCCGGGACAGGGCTATACGAGCAGTACTTC; CDR3 protein: CASSPSGTGLYEQYF
D gene: .; V gene: TRBV10-2; J gene: TRBJ2-2; clone size: medium-sized; CDR3 DNA: TGCGCCAGCAGTGAGTCTCCGGGACTCTTTGTCTCCGGGGAGCTGTTTTTT; CDR3 protein: CASSESPGLFVSGELFF
D gene: .; V gene: TRBV28; J gene: TRBJ1-6; clone size: medium-sized; CDR3 DNA: TGTGCCAGCAGGGGGGGCCAAGGGGGTCTGAATTCACCCCTCCACTTT; CDR3 protein: CASRGGQGGLNSPLHF
D gene: TRBD1; V gene: TRBV5-1; J gene: TRBJ2-7; clone size: large; CDR3 DNA: TGCGCCAGCAGCTTCACCTCGGGACAGGGAAACCACGAGCAGTACTTC; CDR3 protein: CASSFTSGQGNHEQYF
D gene: .; V gene: TRBV28; J gene: TRBJ1-1; clone size: .; CDR3 DNA: TGTGCCAGCAGTTTAACAGGGAAAGGGAACACTGAAGCTTTCTTT; CDR3 protein: CASSLTGKGNTEAFF
D gene: .; V gene: TRBV28; J gene: TRBJ2-2; clone size: .; CDR3 DNA: TGTGCCAGCAGTTTTGTTGGGGGCGCGAACACCGGGGAGCTGTTTTTT; CDR3 protein: CASSFVGGANTGELFF
D gene: .; V gene: TRBV20-1; J gene: TRBJ2-1; clone size: .; CDR3 DNA: TGCAGTGCTAGCGGGAGAAACTCCTACAATGAGCAGTTCTTC; CDR3 protein: CSASGRNSYNEQFF
D gene: .; V gene: TRBV2; J gene: TRBJ1-2; clone size: .; CDR3 DNA: TGTGCCAGCATTATGAACAGGGCCAACTATGGCTACACCTTC; CDR3 protein: CASIMNRANYGYTF
D gene: TRBD1; V gene: TRBV19; J gene: TRBJ1-2; clone size: .; CDR3 DNA: TGTGCCAGTAGACGTGGAGGGGGCTACTATGGCTACACCTTC; CDR3 protein: CASRRGGGYYGYTF
D gene: .; V gene: TRBV3-1; J gene: TRBJ2-7; clone size: medium-sized; CDR3 DNA: TGTGCCAGCAGCCAAGATATTAGTTTTAGCTCCTACGAGCAGTACTTC; CDR3 protein: CASSQDISFSSYEQYF
D gene: .; V gene: TRBV5-6; J gene: TRBJ2-3; clone size: medium-sized; CDR3 DNA: TGTGCCAGCAGCAAGGAGGTCCTTTGGGCAGATACGCAGTATTTT; CDR3 protein: CASSKEVLWADTQYF